This T cell receptor beta chain was recovered during a study of cytomegalovirus exposure and HLA in healthy donors. Study results and limitations: Reports showed the classifier diagnosing cytomegalovirus status with high specificity and sensitivity.

A word on this clone: Its antigen is currently unknown.

This table comes from immunoSEQ multiplex PCR, and its TCRdb copy is limited to in-frame clones, with some not included. The profile shows about 220,000 clones, 88% of them singletons. The CDR3 totals 12 residues. From germline, CDR1 is SQVTM and CDR2 ANQGSEA. With 6 bases removed from V and 3 bases from J, the gap between germline ends came to 9 bases. This TCR was recovered from a woman between 18 and 29 years old in good health and CMV-seronegative. Input material: PBMCs. The V and J genes are TRBV29-1 and TRBJ1-3; D gene uncertain. The CDR3 region has the DNA TGCAGCGTAGCGACGGATGGAAACACCATATATTTT. This codes for CSVATDGNTIYF.